This TCR beta chain was observed in a study of blood T cells in healthy people across ages. In this sample, this clonotype turned up a few times. No antigen is known for it. CDR1 LNHNV and CDR2 YYDKDF come from the germline V gene (reference sequence). V was cut by 1 base and J by 4 bases, with 5 bases left in between. The CDR3 is 13 amino acids. Primers used in a second PCR of roughly 6 to 11 cycles were a sample-barcoded 5' primer and a J-beta primer mix. TCRdb analysed the 5' RACE reads with MiXCR anew, one entry per CDR3 protein. The table includes approximately 800,000 distinct CDR3 sequences, around half detected once. Findings of the study overall: Compared with aged donors, long-lived donors showed fewer expanded clones, suggesting selection.

Healthy Caucasian individuals from Russia aged about 6 to 90 served as donors. The sequencing input was blood. This TCR came from a man older than 75 in good health. This chain links TRBV15 with TRBJ2-1; D gene unclear. The CDR3 sequence is CATSRGLYNEQFF. The CDR3 bases are TGTGCCACCAGCAGAGGACTGTACAATGAGCAGTTCTTC.